This is a list of T cell receptor beta chains from one sample in a study of blood T cells in healthy people across ages. Via MiXCR, TCRdb re-called the 5' RACE reads, giving one row per CDR3 protein. The sample consists of about 320,000 distinct CDR3 sequences, 27% of them appearing once. The specimen was blood. These receptors all stem from a woman aged 65 to 85 in good health. The CDR3 runs from the conserved cysteine through the conserved F or W. The order of the fields is clone size, J gene, V gene, D gene, CDR3 protein, CDR3 DNA. A D gene is named only where the DNA matches it firmly. The listing skips clone size in some rows; elsewhere it reads once, few, many or a size class.

>.|TRBJ1-2|TRBV20-1|TRBD1
CSARSRDRGDYHGYTF
TGCAGTGCTAGATCCCGGGACAGGGGCGACTACCATGGCTACACCTTC
>.|TRBJ2-5|TRBV9|TRBD1
CASSSRPGGPQETQYF
TGTGCCAGCAGTAGCCGACCAGGGGGTCCCCAAGAGACCCAGTACTTC
>.|TRBJ2-3|TRBV12-3/TRBV12-4|TRBD2
CASNIIAGAGDTQYF
TGTGCCAGCAATATTATAGCGGGAGCGGGAGATACGCAGTATTTT
>.|TRBJ2-5|TRBV7-8|TRBD2
CASSLAWSSGRRETQYF
TGTGCCAGCAGCTTAGCCTGGTCTAGCGGGAGGCGGGAGACCCAGTACTTC
>.|TRBJ2-6|TRBV20-1|.
CSARTVPGANVLTF
TGCAGTGCAAGGACAGTCCCTGGGGCCAACGTCCTGACTTTC
>.|TRBJ2-7|TRBV6-2/TRBV6-3|TRBD2
CASKDVTGGSYGQYF
TGTGCCAGCAAGGATGTGACGGGAGGCTCCTACGGGCAGTACTTC
>.|TRBJ2-3|TRBV28|.
CASSPGNRGRTDTQYF
TGTGCCAGCAGTCCCGGGAACCGGGGGCGCACAGATACGCAGTATTTT
>few|TRBJ2-3|TRBV28|.
CASRISTDTQYF
TGTGCCAGCAGGATTAGCACAGATACGCAGTATTTT
>few|TRBJ2-5|TRBV7-7|.
CASSVTDKETQYF
TGTGCTAGCAGCGTAACCGATAAAGAGACCCAGTACTTC
>.|TRBJ2-3|TRBV12-5|.
CASGLEGGRTDTQYF
TGTGCTAGTGGTTTGGAGGGAGGTCGCACAGATACGCAGTATTTT
>few|TRBJ1-6|TRBV6-6|.
CASSQTETYNSPLHF
TGTGCCAGCAGTCAGACCGAAACCTATAATTCACCCCTCCACTTT
>few|TRBJ2-3|TRBV4-1|TRBD2
CASSQDELIAGVTDTQYF
TGCGCCAGCAGCCAAGACGAGCTTATAGCGGGGGTCACAGATACGCAGTATTTT
>few|TRBJ2-4|TRBV5-6|TRBD2
CASSPGLAGAKNIQYF
TGTGCCAGCAGCCCGGGACTAGCGGGAGCCAAAAACATTCAGTACTTC
>.|TRBJ2-1|TRBV5-1|TRBD2
CASSLGPSGRSDEQFF
TGCGCCAGCAGCTTGGGCCCTAGCGGGAGGAGTGATGAGCAGTTCTTC
>.|TRBJ2-3|TRBV29-1|.
CSVDPFTDTQYF
TGCAGCGTTGACCCCTTCACAGATACGCAGTATTTT
>.|TRBJ2-5|TRBV6-1|.
CASSDGSADQETQYF
TGTGCCAGCAGTGATGGGTCCGCGGATCAAGAGACCCAGTACTTC
>few|TRBJ1-4|TRBV4-3|TRBD1
CASSQEPGQGWEKLFF
TGCGCCAGCAGCCAAGAGCCGGGACAGGGGTGGGAAAAACTGTTTTTT
>.|TRBJ2-1|TRBV28|.
CASTSLGKGAYNEQFF
TGTGCCAGCACATCCCTGGGGAAGGGGGCCTACAATGAGCAGTTCTTC
>few|TRBJ2-1|TRBV29-1|.
CSVETVSYNEQFF
TGCAGCGTTGAAACAGTCTCCTACAATGAGCAGTTCTTC
>once|TRBJ1-1|TRBV7-3|TRBD1
CASSSSGTGGNTEAFF
TGTGCCAGCAGCTCCTCCGGGACAGGGGGGAACACTGAAGCTTTCTTT
>few|TRBJ2-1|TRBV7-2|.
CASSSRADSRNEQFF
TGTGCCAGCAGCTCCCGGGCGGACTCGAGAAATGAGCAGTTCTTC
>few|TRBJ1-1|TRBV20-1|.
CSVQGAGVNTEAFF
TGCAGTGTCCAAGGGGCCGGGGTGAACACTGAAGCTTTCTTT
>few|TRBJ1-1|TRBV28|.
CASSLLPGKAFF
TGTGCCAGCAGTTTATTACCAGGGAAGGCTTTCTTT
>many|TRBJ2-4|TRBV7-9|.
CASSSSLPWAQNIQYF
TGTGCCAGCTCCAGCAGCTTACCCTGGGCTCAAAACATTCAGTACTTC
>.|TRBJ2-1|TRBV14|TRBD2
CASSQTSGFYNEQFF
TGTGCCAGCAGTCAGACTAGCGGCTTTTACAATGAGCAGTTCTTC
>.|TRBJ2-6|TRBV7-6|.
CASSFLGSGANVLTF
TGTGCCAGCAGCTTCTTGGGATCTGGGGCCAACGTCCTGACTTTC
>.|TRBJ2-5|TRBV30|TRBD1
CAWSSGGETQYF
TGTGCCTGGAGTTCAGGGGGAGAGACCCAGTACTTC
>few|TRBJ2-5|TRBV28|.
CASSIIREETQYF
TGTGCCAGCAGTATAATTAGGGAAGAGACCCAGTACTTC
>few|TRBJ1-2|TRBV29-1|.
CSVDPPGSYTF
TGCAGCGTTGATCCCCCAGGTAGCTACACCTTC
>few|TRBJ2-5|TRBV2|.
CASITYQETQYF
TGTGCCAGTATTACCTATCAAGAGACCCAGTACTTC
>.|TRBJ1-1|TRBV9|.
CASSVEEWNEAFF
TGTGCCAGCAGCGTAGAGGAATGGAATGAAGCTTTCTTT
>.|TRBJ1-2|TRBV28|TRBD1
CASRMGQGNYGYTF
TGTGCCAGCAGAATGGGACAGGGCAACTATGGCTACACCTTC
>few|TRBJ1-5|TRBV7-9|.
CASSDTGYNQPQHF
TGTGCCAGCAGCGACACAGGGTACAATCAGCCCCAGCATTTT
>.|TRBJ2-1|TRBV10-3|.
CAISELGRNEQFF
TGTGCCATCAGTGAGTTGGGGCGCAATGAGCAGTTCTTC
>.|TRBJ2-7|TRBV9|TRBD1
CASSAGQGRSYEQYF
TGTGCCAGCAGCGCCGGACAGGGGCGTTCCTACGAGCAGTACTTC
>few|TRBJ2-3|TRBV5-1|.
CASRGGVNTDTQYF
TGCGCCAGCAGAGGCGGGGTAAACACAGATACGCAGTATTTT
>.|TRBJ2-2|TRBV10-2|TRBD2
CASSEAGGTGELFF
TGCGCCAGCAGTGAGGCGGGAGGGACCGGGGAGCTGTTTTTT